What follows describes a single T cell receptor beta chain. This sample was included in a study of monozygotic twins with inflammatory bowel disease. TCRdb reprocessed the 5' RACE reads and reports one entry per CDR3 protein, with no DNA. Found here are 80,000 or so distinct CDR3 sequences; the top ten clones hold 6.5% to 9%. The germline V gene encodes CDR1 MNHNS and CDR2 SASEGT. This CDR3 comprises 17 residues. The receptor comes from a human donor with ulcerative colitis or Crohn's disease, or a healthy co-twin of an affected twin (not recorded which). Sequencing was done on a sample of blood. The chain carries TRBV6-1 and TRBJ1-4. CDR3 amino acids: CASSEQPVSVTNEKLFF.